Listed below are T cell receptor beta chains from one sample, sequenced in a study of OX40 agonist ivuxolimab in advanced cancers. Here immunoSEQ multiplex PCR was the method, and the copy in TCRdb shows in-frame clones only, minus some. This table holds 90,000 or so clones, around 87% found once. The specimen was CD4+ or CD8+ T cells sorted from blood, collected in a trial of the OX40 agonist ivuxolimab. Receptor source: an adult with an advanced solid tumor such as melanoma, head and neck, liver or kidney cancer. Each CDR3 is given with its conserved first and last residue. D genes are given only for firm matches. Expanded clones get a size class; other rows say once, few or many, or leave the size out.

>TRBD1|TRBJ1-2|TRBV28|NA
TGTGCCAGCAGTTTTAGGGGACAGTATGGCTACACCTTC
CASSFRGQYGYTF
>TRBD1|TRBJ2-5|TRBV30|NA
TGTGCCTGGAGTACAGGGGGCCGGGAGACCCAGTACTTC
CAWSTGGRETQYF
>NA|TRBJ2-2|TRBV7-2|NA
TGTGCCAGCAGCTTAGACCCCCACGCGAACACCGGGGAGCTGTTTTTT
CASSLDPHANTGELFF
>NA|TRBJ1-1|TRBV6-1|NA
TGTGCCAGCAAAAGGGTTGCTACTGAAGCTTTCTTT
CASKRVATEAFF
>TRBD2|TRBJ2-2|TRBV19|NA
TGTGCCAGTAGTCGCGGGAGGTTCGGTGGCGGGGAGCTGTTTTTT
CASSRGRFGGGELFF
>NA|TRBJ1-4|TRBV2|NA
TGTGCCAGCGGCCTCTGGGGGTCAACTAATGAAAAACTGTTTTTT
CASGLWGSTNEKLFF
>NA|TRBJ2-5|TRBV4-1|NA
TGCGCCAGCAGCCCCCTCAGGACAGGGAGGGGGGAGACCCAGTACTTC
CASSPLRTGRGETQYF
>TRBD2|TRBJ2-5|TRBV19|NA
TGTGCCAGCGCCGAAAGCGGGACTATTGTGGAGACCCAGTACTTC
CASAESGTIVETQYF
>NA|TRBJ2-2|TRBV19|NA
TGTGCCAGTAGTATAGATCGGGGGCTGGTCGGGGAGCTGTTTTTT
CASSIDRGLVGELFF
>NA|TRBJ1-2|TRBV29-1|NA
TGCAGCGTTGAATCCCAAGGGGTAGGTGGCTACACCTTC
CSVESQGVGGYTF
>TRBD1|TRBJ2-7|TRBV6-1|NA
TGTGCCAGCAGTGAACCCGGGACAGGGGGTTTGGGCTCCTACGAGCAGTACTTC
CASSEPGTGGLGSYEQYF
>NA|TRBJ1-4|TRBV7-8|NA
TGTGCCAGCAGCTTAGCACGGGGGGCGCGGACTAATGAAAAACTGTTTTTT
CASSLARGARTNEKLFF
>TRBD2|TRBJ2-7|TRBV11-3|NA
TGTGCCAGCAGCTTAGAGACTAGCGGGCCCTACGAGCAGTACTTC
CASSLETSGPYEQYF
>NA|TRBJ1-4|TRBV13|NA
TGTGCCAGCAGCTACCGGGACATGTTTAATGAAAAACTGTTTTTT
CASSYRDMFNEKLFF
>NA|TRBJ1-1|TRBV5-8|few
TGTGCCAGCAGCTTGTGGGTAGAGGCCGCACATAACACTGAAGCTTTCTTT
CASSLWVEAAHNTEAFF
>NA|TRBJ2-3|TRBV7-2|NA
TGTGCCAGCAGCGTTCGGGACTCGCAGCAGTATTTT
CASSVRDSQQYF
>TRBD2|TRBJ2-1|TRBV15|NA
TGTGCCACCAGACGCTCTAGCGGGAGCCCTGAGCAGTTCTTC
CATRRSSGSPEQFF
>NA|TRBJ1-5|TRBV14|NA
TGTGCCAGCAGCCAAGATTCCGACGGTGATCAGCCCCAGCATTTT
CASSQDSDGDQPQHF
>TRBD2|TRBJ2-5|TRBV20-1|NA
TGCAGTGCCCTAGCGGGCGAGACCCAGTACTTC
CSALAGETQYF
>NA|TRBJ1-2|TRBV5-6|once
TGTGCCAGCAGGCGGGGCATTGATGCTGGCTACACCTTC
CASRRGIDAGYTF
>NA|TRBJ2-5|TRBV10-3|once
TGTGCCATCAGTTGGACAGAGGAGACCCAGTACTTC
CAISWTEETQYF
>NA|TRBJ2-3|TRBV2|NA
TGTGCCAGCAGAGTACAGGGAGGGGTCACAGATACGCAGTATTTT
CASRVQGGVTDTQYF
>NA|TRBJ2-5|TRBV7-2|NA
TGTGCCAGCAGCTTAAGGGAAGGACTCCCTCAAGAGACCCAGTACTTC
CASSLREGLPQETQYF
>NA|TRBJ2-7|TRBV27|NA
TGTGCCAGCAGTTTGGTGGGGACCGTGGGTCTTTACGAGCAGTACTTC
CASSLVGTVGLYEQYF
>TRBD2|TRBJ2-7|TRBV28|NA
TGTGCCAGCAGTTTATGGACTAGCGGGAGGTACGAGCAGTACTTC
CASSLWTSGRYEQYF
>NA|TRBJ2-5|TRBV7-2|NA
TGTGCCAGCAGCTTAGTATGGGGAGGAAGAGAGACCCAGTACTTC
CASSLVWGGRETQYF
>NA|TRBJ1-2|TRBV28|NA
TGTGCCAGCAGTTTTACAGGGCTGCATGGCTACACCTTC
CASSFTGLHGYTF
>NA|TRBJ1-2|TRBV20-1|NA
TGCAGTGCCGGGGGTCTTGGCTACACCTTC
CSAGGLGYTF
>NA|TRBJ1-1|TRBV4-3|NA
TGCGCCAGCAGCCAAACAGGGACTGAAGCTTTCTTT
CASSQTGTEAFF
>NA|TRBJ1-1|TRBV7-8|NA
TGTGCCAGCAGTCAGCCCGTGAACACTGAAGCTTTCTTT
CASSQPVNTEAFF
>TRBD1|TRBJ1-2|TRBV4-3|NA
TGCGCCAGCAGCCAAGCAGGGACAGCCATCTATGGCTACACCTTC
CASSQAGTAIYGYTF
>NA|TRBJ2-4|TRBV5-4|NA
TGTGCCAGCAGCTTGGCGGGGGCCAAAAACATTCAGTACTTC
CASSLAGAKNIQYF
>NA|TRBJ2-2|TRBV11-2|NA
TGTGCCAGCAGCTTAAATCCAGGTGATGGGGAGCTGTTTTTT
CASSLNPGDGELFF
>TRBD2|TRBJ2-1|TRBV6-5|NA
TGTGCCAGCAGTCTCTCTAGCGGAACCTACAATGAGCAGTTCTTC
CASSLSSGTYNEQFF